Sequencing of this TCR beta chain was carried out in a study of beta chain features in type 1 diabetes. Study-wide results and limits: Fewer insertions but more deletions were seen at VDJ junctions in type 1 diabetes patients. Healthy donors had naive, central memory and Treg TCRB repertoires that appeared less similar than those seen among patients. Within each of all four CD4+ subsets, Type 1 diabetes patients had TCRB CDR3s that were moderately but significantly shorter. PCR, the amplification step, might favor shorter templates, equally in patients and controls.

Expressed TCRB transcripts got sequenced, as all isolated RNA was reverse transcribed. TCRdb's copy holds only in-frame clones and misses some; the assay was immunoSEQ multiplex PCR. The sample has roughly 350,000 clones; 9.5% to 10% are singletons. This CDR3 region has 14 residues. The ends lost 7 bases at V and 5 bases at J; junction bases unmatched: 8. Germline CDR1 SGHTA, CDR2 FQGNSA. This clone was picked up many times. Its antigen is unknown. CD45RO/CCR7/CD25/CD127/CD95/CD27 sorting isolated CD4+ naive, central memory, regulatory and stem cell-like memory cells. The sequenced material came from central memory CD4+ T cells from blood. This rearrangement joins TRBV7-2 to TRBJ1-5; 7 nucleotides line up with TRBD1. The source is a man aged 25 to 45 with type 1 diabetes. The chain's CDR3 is CASTIAGGHQPQHF. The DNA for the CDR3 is TGTGCCAGCACCATAGCAGGGGGGCATCAGCCCCAGCATTTT.